This TCR beta chain is drawn from a study of blood T cell repertoires in COVID-19 (dated by TCRdb to 2018 to 2020). Regarding the research as a whole: The collaborator samples originated in the United States, Italy and Spain and spanned the acute and convalescent phases of COVID-19. Where available, HLA class I and class II types were obtained from metadata supplied by the sample provider rather than from assay-based typing. Subjects who had been exposed to COVID-19, were actively infected with it, or had recovered from it provided the deeply sampled blood TCRbeta repertoires that made up the dataset. Nearly every sample came with metadata listing a de-identified subject ID, COVID-19 status, age in years and sex. The prospective study material was composed of cDNA or gDNA derived from T cells, B-cell-depleted T cells, or PBMCs. Samples were obtained from the ongoing ImmuneRACE study (first 160 participants) and from over 1,000 subjects provided by 6 global collaborators. The repertoires were released in a freely available public database meant as a resource for research on the immune response to SARS-CoV-2.

With regard to this clone: Its specific antigen is unknown. No quality values exist for individual bases; no much larger clone is one base distant.

TCRbeta CDR3 regions were amplified from genomic DNA by means of the immunoSEQ Assay, a bias-controlled multiplex PCR. In the source study's methods: Within the assay, amplification of reference gene primers was used to estimate how many nucleated cells each sample contained. To quantify the absolute abundance of each unique TCRbeta CDR3 rearrangement, sequence reads were collapsed and filtered. For each sample, productive Simpson clonality was calculated by taking the square root of Simpson's diversity index across productive rearrangements. TCRdb carries this immuneACCESS record with in-frame sequences only. Its versions omit some clonotypes, under half of them owing to an unresolved V gene in the studies checked, with the rest unexplained. V, J and clone size reflect that table, while D and trimming were determined from the DNA. The sample has about 68,000 clones on record, 85% to 90% of them singletons. In total, the top ten clones hold more than 8% of the sample.

V is cut by 4 bases and J by 6 bases, and the space between the germline ends is 4 bases. The germline V gene supplies CDR1 MNHEY and CDR2 SVGEGT. The CDR3 runs 11 residues from the cysteine to the phenylalanine. Only the CDR3 part of the read is kept: 33 bases, read in frame from the first base. Collaborating institutions collected whole blood in K2EDTA tubes following their own protocols. Collaborator samples were shipped for TCRbeta analysis as frozen whole blood, isolated PBMCs, or DNA extracted from either sample type. Overall study outcomes, separate from this receptor: How much clinical and demographic metadata was included differed by source and by participant, and the metadata was provided uncurated.

Sequenced sample: peripheral blood. The chain joins TRBV6-2 or TRBV6-3 to TRBJ1-5, with an unclear D gene assignment. The receptor was isolated from a man aged 50-60 years with active COVID-19. The bases are TGTGCCAGCAGTTCGGGTCAGCCCCAGCATTTT. The encoded protein is CASSSGQPQHF.